This TCR beta chain derives from a study of CD8+ T cells in alopecia areata. General study points: Resident alphabeta T cells of normal skin are also sequenced in scalp samples. Lesional scalp, notably in alopecia totalis/universalis, had clonality above that of normal scalp. TCR sharing was clearer in mice than between patients, perhaps partly owing to patient HLA diversity.

RNA extraction was followed by reverse transcription into cDNA, which acted as the sequencing template. The repertoire was sequenced with immunoSEQ multiplex PCR; TCRdb's copy has only in-frame clones and lacks some. The data contain around 210,000 clones, 56% of them singletons. Worth noting for this clone: Its antigen is as yet unknown.

The V end was cut by 2 bases, the J end by 5 bases, with 19 bases between. In germline, CDR1 is PRHDT, CDR2 FYEKMQ (reference sequence). The CDR3 runs to 16 residues. Sorted populations comprised CD4+ and CD8+ T cells obtained from PBMCs. Sequencing used CD8+ T cells sorted from blood. The genes are TRBV13 and TRBJ2-7; D is perhaps TRBD1 (5 bases). The receptor's source is a human donor in good health. The CDR3 here is CASSLTEQGRGDEQYF. In DNA, the CDR3 is TGTGCCAGCAGCTTAACGGAGCAGGGCCGAGGCGACGAGCAGTACTTC.